Sequencing of this T cell receptor (beta chain) was carried out in a study of blood T cell repertoires in COVID-19. Study information: The study drew acute and convalescent COVID-19 samples from the United States, Italy and Spain. PBMCs, B-cell-depleted T cells, or T cells provided the cDNA or gDNA that made up the material.

Authors' processing steps: Using reference gene primer amplification, nucleated cell counts were estimated. The assay was immunoSEQ multiplex PCR, and TCRdb's table has in-frame clones only and misses some. Clone size and V and J calls were adopted from that table, with D and trimming inferred from the DNA. The sample contains 300,000 to 400,000 clones, over 70% of which appear only once. Germline V gene lookup returns CDR1 MNHEY and CDR2 SVGAGI. Between the trimmed V and J ends, which lost 5 bases and 2 bases, there was a span of 7 bases. The CDR3 spans 13 residues. The Seattle site enrolled patients during active infection and followed them longitudinally.

What was sequenced was peripheral blood. The chain recombines TRBV6-5 with TRBJ1-5, with D possibly matching TRBD1 (6 bases). This clonotype was sampled from a woman aged 45-65 years with COVID-19, enrolled during active disease. The CDR3 bases are TGTGCCAGCAGTCCAGGGGGCAATCAGCCCCAGCATTTT. It specifies CASSPGGNQPQHF.